This record concerns one T cell receptor beta chain sequence. No cognate antigen has been identified for it. No base quality values were provided; no much bigger clone lies one nucleotide off. The CDR3 has 14 amino acids, counting the end cysteine and phenylalanine. The only DNA kept is the CDR3, 42 bases in frame from the first base. V is pruned by 4 bases and J by 3 bases, leaving 4 bases of the junction without a gene match. CDR1 is given as SGHKS and CDR2 as YYEKEE, both from the germline V gene (reference sequence). TCRbeta CDR3 regions were amplified from genomic DNA by means of the immunoSEQ Assay, a bias-controlled multiplex PCR. From the authors' description of their analysis: The number of nucleated cells in each sample was estimated from the amplification of reference gene primers within the assay. To quantify the absolute abundance of each unique TCRbeta CDR3 rearrangement, sequence reads were collapsed and filtered. Productive Simpson clonality was computed per sample as the square root of Simpson's diversity index over productive rearrangements. TCRdb re-hosts the immuneACCESS table, in-frame sequences only. Its copies lack some clones; in the studies checked, an unresolved V gene accounts for under half of them, and the cause for the rest is not known. V and J calls and clone size come straight from that table; D and trimming were deduced from the DNA. Counted in this sample were some 29,000 clones; approximately 83% of them appeared once. The top ten hold under 35% of the sample.

The data stem from a study of blood T cell repertoires in COVID-19 (dated by TCRdb to 2020 to 2021). Broadly, across the study: Samples from collaborators originated in the United States, Italy and Spain and spanned both the acute and convalescent phases of COVID-19. The prospective study material was composed of cDNA or gDNA derived from T cells, B-cell-depleted T cells, or PBMCs. Subjects who had been exposed to COVID-19, were actively infected with it, or had recovered from it provided the deeply sampled blood TCRbeta repertoires that made up the dataset. The repertoires were made available in a free public database intended to serve as a resource for research on the immune response to SARS-CoV-2. The samples were drawn from two sources: the first 160 participants of the ongoing ImmuneRACE study, and 1,254 subjects contributed by 6 global collaborators. A de-identified subject ID, COVID-19 status, age in years and sex were almost always included in the sample metadata. Where available, HLA class I and class II types were obtained from metadata supplied by the sample provider rather than from assay-based typing. The full study reports these points: The quantity of clinical and demographic metadata differed by source and by participant and was supplied without curation.

At one collaborating source in Seattle, patients were enrolled during active infection and were followed longitudinally through the course of disease. Whole blood was collected in K2EDTA tubes by collaborating institutions according to the institutions' own protocols. For TCRbeta analysis, collaborators shipped samples as frozen whole blood, isolated PBMCs, or DNA extracted from either of those sample types. The sequencing sample was made of peripheral blood. This receptor was obtained from a woman aged 80 or over with COVID-19, enrolled during active disease. The sequence is built from TRBV5-5 and TRBJ2-3, with 8 junctional bases fitting TRBD2. In nucleotides, the sequence is TGTGCCAGCAGCCCCATAGCGGGGACAGATACGCAGTATTTT. Translated, it gives CASSPIAGTDTQYF.